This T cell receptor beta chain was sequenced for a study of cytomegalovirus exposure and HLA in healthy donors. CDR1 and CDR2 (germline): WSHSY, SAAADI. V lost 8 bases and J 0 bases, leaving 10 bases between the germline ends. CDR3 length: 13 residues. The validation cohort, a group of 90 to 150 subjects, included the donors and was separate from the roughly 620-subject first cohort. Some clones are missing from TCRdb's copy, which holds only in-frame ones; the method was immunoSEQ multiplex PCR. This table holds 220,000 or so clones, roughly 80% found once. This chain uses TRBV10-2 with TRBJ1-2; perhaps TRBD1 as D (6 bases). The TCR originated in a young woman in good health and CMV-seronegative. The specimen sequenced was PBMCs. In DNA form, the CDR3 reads TGCGCCAGCGGGGGGCAGGCTAACTATGGCTACACCTTC. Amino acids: CASGGQANYGYTF.